These T cell receptor beta chains were read from a single sample in a study of blood T cell repertoires in COVID-19. This table comes from immunoSEQ multiplex PCR, and its TCRdb copy is limited to in-frame clones, with some not included. The repertoire holds 150,000 to 200,000 clones, with 75% to 90% as singletons. Sample: peripheral blood. The source is a man aged 60 to 69 with acute or convalescent COVID-19. The CDR3 runs from the conserved cysteine through the conserved F or W. The order of the fields is V gene, J gene, CDR3 length, clone size, D gene, CDR3 protein, CDR3 DNA. A D gene is named only where the DNA matches it firmly. Clone size appears in some rows only: once, few, many, or a class for an expanded clone.

>TRBV7-2|TRBJ2-1|15|once|.
CASSFNPTGSNEQFF
TGTGCCAGCAGCTTCAATCCAACAGGGAGCAATGAGCAGTTCTTC
>TRBV5-4|TRBJ2-7|15|.|TRBD2
CASSLGTSGTGEQYF
TGTGCCAGCAGCTTGGGGACTAGCGGGACAGGCGAGCAGTACTTC
>TRBV4-3|TRBJ1-2|16|.|.
CASSQDRAGEWWGYTF
TGCGCCAGCAGCCAAGATAGAGCAGGGGAGTGGTGGGGCTACACCTTC
>TRBV28|TRBJ2-7|15|.|TRBD2
CASSTPTGGFYEQYF
TGTGCCAGCAGTACCCCAACGGGAGGATTCTACGAGCAGTACTTC
>TRBV5-1|TRBJ2-5|15|.|.
CASSFGQGGAETQYF
TGCGCCAGCAGCTTCGGGCAGGGGGGCGCGGAGACCCAGTACTTC
>TRBV6-5|TRBJ1-1|13|.|TRBD1
CASTQGASTEAFF
TGTGCGAGCACCCAGGGGGCGAGCACTGAAGCTTTCTTT
>TRBV28|TRBJ2-5|14|.|.
CASRHQGYQETQYF
TGTGCCAGCAGACACCAGGGGTACCAAGAGACCCAGTACTTC
>TRBV5-6|TRBJ1-2|12|.|.
CASSFENYGYTF
TGTGCCAGCAGCTTCGAGAACTATGGCTACACCTTC
>TRBV15|TRBJ2-7|15|.|TRBD1
CATSSGTGEIYEQYF
TGTGCCACCAGCAGCGGGACAGGGGAAATCTACGAGCAGTACTTC
>TRBV28|TRBJ2-1|14|.|TRBD2
CVSGTSGRTNEQFF
TGTGTCAGCGGTACTAGCGGGAGGACCAATGAGCAGTTCTTC
>TRBV6-1|TRBJ2-2|17|few|TRBD2
CASSEDRTSGNTGELFF
TGTGCCAGCAGTGAAGATAGGACTAGCGGGAACACCGGGGAGCTGTTTTTT
>TRBV24-1|TRBJ2-3|17|few|TRBD1
CATSDARQGWSTDTQYF
TGTGCCACCAGTGACGCCCGACAGGGATGGAGCACAGATACGCAGTATTTT
>TRBV10-3|TRBJ2-2|16|.|TRBD1
CAISSGTGGNTGELFF
TGTGCCATCAGTTCCGGGACAGGGGGGAACACCGGGGAGCTGTTTTTT
>TRBV28|TRBJ1-2|17|.|TRBD1
CASSSLSGTGTNYGYTF
TGTGCCAGCAGTTCCCTTAGCGGGACAGGGACCAACTATGGCTACACCTTC
>TRBV24-1|TRBJ2-3|14|.|.
CATSDYRELDTQYF
TGTGCCACCAGTGACTACCGGGAGCTAGATACGCAGTATTTT
>TRBV7-6|TRBJ2-2|13|.|.
CASSSSPAGELFF
TGTGCCAGCAGCTCTAGCCCGGCCGGGGAGCTGTTTTTT
>TRBV28|TRBJ2-7|16|.|.
CASSQIQGPRTYEQYF
TGTGCCAGCAGTCAGATACAGGGACCGAGAACCTACGAGCAGTACTTC
>TRBV6-5|TRBJ2-7|12|.|.
CASSSGFYEQYF
TGTGCCAGCAGTTCTGGCTTCTACGAGCAGTACTTC
>TRBV19|TRBJ1-2|14|.|.
CASSGGDRFYGYTF
TGTGCCAGTAGTGGAGGAGACAGGTTCTATGGCTACACCTTC
>TRBV6-5|TRBJ2-1|14|.|.
CASRGQNSYNEQFF
TGTGCCAGCAGGGGCCAGAACTCCTACAATGAGCAGTTCTTC
>TRBV5-8|TRBJ1-5|12|.|.
CASSLYDQPQHF
TGTGCCAGCAGCTTGTATGATCAGCCCCAGCATTTT
>TRBV5-6|TRBJ2-1|15|.|.
CASSAPPETSREQFF
TGTGCCAGCAGCGCCCCCCCGGAGACTAGTAGGGAGCAGTTCTTC
>TRBV13|TRBJ2-5|15|.|.
CASSLGGGNAKTQYF
TGTGCCAGCAGCCTAGGGGGCGGGAATGCGAAGACCCAGTACTTC
>TRBV7-9|TRBJ2-2|15|.|.
CASSLATGNTGELFF
TGTGCCAGCAGCTTAGCCACAGGGAACACCGGGGAGCTGTTTTTT
>TRBV29-1|TRBJ1-1|15|once|TRBD1
CSVDPDRGPNTEAFF
TGCAGCGTTGACCCCGACAGGGGGCCTAACACTGAAGCTTTCTTT
>TRBV6-5|TRBJ1-1|14|.|TRBD1
CASRFDRGDTEAFF
TGTGCCAGCAGATTCGACAGGGGGGACACTGAAGCTTTCTTT
>TRBV5-6|TRBJ2-2|13|.|.
CASSTGHTGELFF
TGTGCCAGCAGCACGGGTCACACCGGGGAGCTGTTTTTT
>TRBV27|TRBJ1-2|14|.|TRBD1
CASSLYRTGHGYTF
TGTGCCAGCAGTTTATATAGGACAGGGCATGGCTACACCTTC
>TRBV6-2/TRBV6-3|TRBJ2-7|15|.|.
CASSLLDSTRYEQYF
TGTGCCAGCAGTCTGCTCGACAGCACACGATACGAGCAGTACTTC
>TRBV19|TRBJ2-7|15|.|TRBD2
CASRIGLAEIYEQYF
TGTGCCAGTAGGATCGGACTAGCGGAGATCTACGAGCAGTACTTC
>TRBV18|TRBJ2-7|15|.|TRBD2
CASSPVAGGPWEQYF
TGTGCCAGCTCACCAGTAGCGGGAGGGCCCTGGGAGCAGTACTTC
>TRBV11-2|TRBJ1-1|13|.|.
CASSLGQYTEAFF
TGTGCCAGCAGCTTAGGTCAGTACACTGAAGCTTTCTTT
>TRBV7-2|TRBJ1-5|13|.|.
CASSRQPNQPQHF
TGTGCCAGCAGCCGACAGCCTAATCAGCCCCAGCATTTT
>TRBV6-1|TRBJ1-2|16|.|.
CASSEVGWTVSYGYTF
TGTGCCAGCAGTGAAGTGGGATGGACAGTATCCTATGGCTACACCTTC
>TRBV28|TRBJ1-6|16|once|.
CASTPLEGAYNSPLHF
TGTGCCAGCACTCCGCTCGAGGGAGCCTATAATTCACCCCTCCACTTT
>TRBV6-4|TRBJ2-2|16|.|TRBD2
CASSRSSGSNTGELFF
TGTGCCAGCAGTCGCAGTAGCGGGAGTAACACCGGGGAGCTGTTTTTT
>TRBV9|TRBJ2-7|13|.|TRBD2
CASSLGPSGEEYF
TGTGCCAGCAGCCTAGGCCCTAGCGGAGAGGAGTACTTC
>TRBV4-1|TRBJ2-3|16|.|.
CASSPAGTSSTDTQYF
TGCGCCAGCAGCCCCGCCGGGACTTCTAGCACAGATACGCAGTATTTT
>TRBV5-4|TRBJ1-4|16|.|TRBD1
CASSLGTGVKNEKLFF
TGTGCCAGCAGCCTAGGGACAGGTGTGAAAAATGAAAAACTGTTTTTT
>TRBV7-3|TRBJ2-1|13|.|.
CASSLFDSGEQFF
TGTGCCAGCAGCTTATTTGACTCCGGCGAGCAGTTCTTC
>TRBV20-1|TRBJ2-5|11|.|.
CSANPGETQYF
TGCAGTGCTAACCCGGGGGAGACCCAGTACTTC
>TRBV6-5|TRBJ2-1|15|.|.
CASSYSPDTYNEQFF
TGTGCCAGCAGTTACTCTCCAGACACCTACAATGAGCAGTTCTTC
>TRBV18|TRBJ2-1|13|.|.
CASSPRGYNEQFF
TGTGCCAGCTCACCGAGAGGATACAATGAGCAGTTCTTC
>TRBV7-8|TRBJ1-1|15|.|TRBD1
CASSFAGGRSTEAFF
TGTGCCAGCAGTTTTGCAGGGGGCAGGTCGACTGAAGCTTTCTTT
>TRBV28|TRBJ2-7|11|.|.
CASSPYSEQYF
TGTGCCAGCAGTCCTTATAGCGAGCAGTACTTC
>TRBV5-1|TRBJ1-2|16|.|TRBD1
CASSGQGHLPNYGYTF
TGCGCCAGCTCCGGACAGGGGCACCTACCTAACTATGGCTACACCTTC
>TRBV18|TRBJ1-1|14|.|.
CASSPTRGNTEAFF
TGTGCCAGCTCACCGACACGGGGGAACACTGAAGCTTTCTTT
>TRBV28|TRBJ1-3|13|once|.
CASRDISGNTIYF
TGTGCCAGCAGGGACATTTCTGGAAACACCATATATTTT
>TRBV6-2/TRBV6-3|TRBJ2-1|21|.|TRBD1
CASSHLWGKGGGSVSYNEQFF
TGTGCCAGCAGCCATCTCTGGGGTAAAGGGGGCGGGTCAGTCTCCTACAATGAGCAGTTCTTC
>TRBV6-6|TRBJ2-2|12|.|.
CASTLNTGELFF
TGTGCCAGCACTTTGAACACCGGGGAGCTGTTTTTT
>TRBV15|TRBJ2-1|18|.|TRBD2
CATSRDGLGGRSYNEQFF
TGTGCCACCAGCAGAGATGGACTTGGCGGGAGGTCCTACAATGAGCAGTTCTTC
>TRBV6-1|TRBJ1-3|17|.|.
CASREGVLGAAGNTIYF
TGTGCCAGCAGGGAAGGGGTTCTCGGAGCTGCTGGAAACACCATATATTTT